This TCR beta chain is drawn from a study of human T cells and chemical hapten exposure. Study as a whole: Small pooled library volume differences chiefly drove per-sample TCR yield variation.

Time point indicated: patch test 2, 6 weeks after DPC sensitization. Regarding treatment: therapeutic diphenylcyclopropenone sensitization with weekly scalp DPC. Concerning this clonotype: Its antigen is unidentified.

From the RACE reads, TCRdb called clonotypes with MiXCR, one entry per CDR3 protein. The sample shows roughly 84,000 distinct CDR3 sequences, roughly 10% of them seen only once. Study conclusions and caveats: Significantly more large CDR3 similarity clusters were formed by expanded TCRs than by controls.

This clonotype originated in a woman aged 45-65 years with alopecia areata. Some clones in this sample may be carry-over from other donors' samples. Sequenced here: whole blood, sampled in connection with sensitization to the hapten diphenylcyclopropenone (DPC).

CDR3 sequence reads: CASSPISGSWEQYF. Written as DNA, the CDR3 is TGTGCCAGCAGCCCGATTAGCGGGAGTTGGGAGCAGTACTTC. The V gene is TRBV7-9, the J gene TRBJ2-7; TRBD2 matches at 9 bases. CDR3 length: 14 residues. V gave up 5 bases and J gave up 7 bases; unmatched junction bases: 9. Germline loops: CDR1 SEHNR, CDR2 FQNEAQ (reference sequence).